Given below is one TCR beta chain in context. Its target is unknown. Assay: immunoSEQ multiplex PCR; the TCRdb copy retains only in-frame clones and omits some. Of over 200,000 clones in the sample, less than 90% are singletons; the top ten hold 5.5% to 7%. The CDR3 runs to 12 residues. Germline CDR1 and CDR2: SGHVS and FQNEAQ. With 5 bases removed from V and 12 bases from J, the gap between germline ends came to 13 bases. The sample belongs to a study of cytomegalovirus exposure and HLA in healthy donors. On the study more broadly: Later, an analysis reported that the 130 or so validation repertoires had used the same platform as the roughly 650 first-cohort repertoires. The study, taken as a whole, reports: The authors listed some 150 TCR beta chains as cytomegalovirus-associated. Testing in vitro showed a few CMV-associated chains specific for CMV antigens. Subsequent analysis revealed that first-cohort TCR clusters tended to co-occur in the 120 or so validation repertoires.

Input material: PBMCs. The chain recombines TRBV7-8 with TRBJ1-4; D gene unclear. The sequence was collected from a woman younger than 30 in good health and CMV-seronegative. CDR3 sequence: CASSPYDRELFF. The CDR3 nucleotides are TGTGCCAGCAGCCCGTACGATAGGGAACTGTTTTTT.